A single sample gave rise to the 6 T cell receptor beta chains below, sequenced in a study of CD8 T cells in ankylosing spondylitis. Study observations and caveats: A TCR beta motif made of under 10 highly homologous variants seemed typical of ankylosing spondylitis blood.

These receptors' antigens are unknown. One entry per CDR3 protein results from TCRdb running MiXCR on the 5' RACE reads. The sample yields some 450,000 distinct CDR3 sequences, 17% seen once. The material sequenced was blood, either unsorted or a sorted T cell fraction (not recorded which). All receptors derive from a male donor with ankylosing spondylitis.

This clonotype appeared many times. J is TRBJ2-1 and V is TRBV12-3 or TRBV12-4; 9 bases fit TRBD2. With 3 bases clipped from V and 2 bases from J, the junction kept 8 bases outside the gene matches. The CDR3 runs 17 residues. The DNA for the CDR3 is TGTGCCAGCAGTTTCTTAAATAGCGGGAGACCCTACAATGAGCAGTTCTTC. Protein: CASSFLNSGRPYNEQFF.

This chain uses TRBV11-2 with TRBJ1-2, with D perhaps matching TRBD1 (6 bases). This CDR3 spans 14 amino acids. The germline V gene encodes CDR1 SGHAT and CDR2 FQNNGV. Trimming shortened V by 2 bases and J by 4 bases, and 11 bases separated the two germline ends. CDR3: CASSLTGMGYGYTF. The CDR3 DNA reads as TGTGCCAGCAGCTTAACAGGGATGGGCTATGGCTACACCTTC.

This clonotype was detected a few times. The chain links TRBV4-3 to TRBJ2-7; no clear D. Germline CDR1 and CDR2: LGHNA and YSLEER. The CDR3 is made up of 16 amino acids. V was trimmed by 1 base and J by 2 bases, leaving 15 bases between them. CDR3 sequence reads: CASSQVPGMIPYEQYF. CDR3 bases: TGCGCCAGCAGCCAAGTGCCGGGTATGATACCCTACGAGCAGTACTTC.

CDR3 loop: CASSVNVIGIQYF. The DNA of the CDR3 is TGTGCCAGCAGTGTTAATGTCATTGGCATTCAGTACTTC. V and J are TRBV9 and TRBJ2-4; no reliable D call. The V end was cut by 5 bases, the J end by 9 bases, with 15 bases between. The CDR3 has 13 residues. Germline lookup yields CDR1 SGDLS and CDR2 YYNGEE. Filled out from reference TRBV9 and TRBJ2-4, the complete variable domain reads DSGVTQTPKHLITATGQRVTLRCSPRSGDLSVYWYQQSLDQGLQFLIQYYNGEERAKGNILERFSAQQFPDLHSELNLSSLELGDSALYFCASSVNVIGIQYFGAGTRLSVL.

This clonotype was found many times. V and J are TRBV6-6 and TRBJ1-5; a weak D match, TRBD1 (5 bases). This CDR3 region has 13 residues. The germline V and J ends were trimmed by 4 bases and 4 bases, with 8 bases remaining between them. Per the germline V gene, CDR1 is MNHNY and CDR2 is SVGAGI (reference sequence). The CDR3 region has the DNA TGTGCCAGCAGTTCCCCAGGGAATCAGCCCCAGCATTTT. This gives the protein CASSSPGNQPQHF.

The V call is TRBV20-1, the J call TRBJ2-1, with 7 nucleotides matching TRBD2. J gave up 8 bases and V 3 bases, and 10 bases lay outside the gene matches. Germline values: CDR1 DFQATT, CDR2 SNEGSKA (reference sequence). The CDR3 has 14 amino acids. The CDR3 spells CSASPGLWIDEQFF. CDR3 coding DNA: TGCAGTGCTAGTCCGGGACTATGGATCGATGAGCAGTTCTTC.